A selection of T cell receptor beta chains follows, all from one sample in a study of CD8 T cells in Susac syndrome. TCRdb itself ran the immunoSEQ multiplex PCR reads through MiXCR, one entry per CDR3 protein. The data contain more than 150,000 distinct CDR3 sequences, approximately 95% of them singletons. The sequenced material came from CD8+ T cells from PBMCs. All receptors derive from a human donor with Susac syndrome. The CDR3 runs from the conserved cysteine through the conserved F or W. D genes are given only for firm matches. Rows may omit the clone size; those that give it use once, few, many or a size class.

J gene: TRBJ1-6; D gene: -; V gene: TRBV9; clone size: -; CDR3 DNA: TGTGCCAGCAGTATAGGGGACCCCAATTCACCCCTCCACTTT; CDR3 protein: CASSIGDPNSPLHF
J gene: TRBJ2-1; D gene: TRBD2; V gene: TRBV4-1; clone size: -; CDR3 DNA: TGCGCCAGCAGCCCCCACCGGGGGGGGATCAATGAGCAGTTCTTC; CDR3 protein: CASSPHRGGINEQFF
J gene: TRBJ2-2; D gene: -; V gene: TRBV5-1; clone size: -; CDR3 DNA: TGCGCCAGCAGGCCAGCCAGGGCCAACACCGGGGAGCTGTTTTTT; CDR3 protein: CASRPARANTGELFF
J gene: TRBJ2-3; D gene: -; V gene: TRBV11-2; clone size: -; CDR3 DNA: TGTGCCAGCAGCTTAGGCGGGTCTGGGGATACGCAGTATTTT; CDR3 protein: CASSLGGSGDTQYF
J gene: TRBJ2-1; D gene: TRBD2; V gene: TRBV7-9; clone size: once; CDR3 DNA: TGTGCCAGCAGCTTTGTCCTAGCGGTCTACAATGAGCAGTTCTTC; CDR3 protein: CASSFVLAVYNEQFF
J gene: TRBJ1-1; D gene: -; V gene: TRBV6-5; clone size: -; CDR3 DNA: TGTGCCAGCAGTTACTCCCCTAGGGGGGCTGAAGCTTTCTTT; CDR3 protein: CASSYSPRGAEAFF
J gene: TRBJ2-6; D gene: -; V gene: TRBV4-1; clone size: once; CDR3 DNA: TGCGCCAGCAGCCCAAGAATGATGATTGTCTCTGGGGCCAACGTCCTGACTTTC; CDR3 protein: CASSPRMMIVSGANVLTF
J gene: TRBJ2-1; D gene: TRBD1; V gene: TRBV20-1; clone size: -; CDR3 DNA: TGCAGTGCTCCGAACCGGGACAGGGTTTTCGATGAGCAGTTCTTC; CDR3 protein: CSAPNRDRVFDEQFF
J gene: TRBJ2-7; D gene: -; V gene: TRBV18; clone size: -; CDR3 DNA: TGTGCCAGCTCACTCCGAGAGACCTACGAGCAGTACTTC; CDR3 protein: CASSLRETYEQYF
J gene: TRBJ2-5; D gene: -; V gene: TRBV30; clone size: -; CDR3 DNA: TGTGCCTGGAGTTGGGACGTGGAGACCCAGTACTTC; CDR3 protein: CAWSWDVETQYF
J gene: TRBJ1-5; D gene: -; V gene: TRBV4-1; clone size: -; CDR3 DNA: TGCGCCAGCAGCCAAAGTTCGCAGGCAATCAATCAGCCCCAGCATTTT; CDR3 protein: CASSQSSQAINQPQHF
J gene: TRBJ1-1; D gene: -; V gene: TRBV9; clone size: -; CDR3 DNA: TGTGCCAGCAGCGAGGGGGGGGTGAACACTGAAGCTTTCTTT; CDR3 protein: CASSEGGVNTEAFF
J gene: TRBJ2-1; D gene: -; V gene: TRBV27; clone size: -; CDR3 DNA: TGTGCCAGCAACCGGAGGGACAAATACAATGAGCAGTTCTTC; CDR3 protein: CASNRRDKYNEQFF
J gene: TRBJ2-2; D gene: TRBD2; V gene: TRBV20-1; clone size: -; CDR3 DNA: TGCAGTGCTAGAGAGACTAGCGGGGGGACCCTTTACGGGGAGCTGTTTTTT; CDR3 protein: CSARETSGGTLYGELFF
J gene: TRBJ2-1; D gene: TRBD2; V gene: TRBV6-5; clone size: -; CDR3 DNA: TGTGCCAGCAGTCCAGCGGGAGCCTCCTACAATGAGCAGTTCTTC; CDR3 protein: CASSPAGASYNEQFF
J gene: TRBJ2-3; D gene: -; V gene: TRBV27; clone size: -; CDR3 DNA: TGTGCCAGCAGTACGCATAGCACAGATACGCAGTATTTT; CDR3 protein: CASSTHSTDTQYF
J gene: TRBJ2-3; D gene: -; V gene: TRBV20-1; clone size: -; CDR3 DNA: TGCAGTGCTAGACCTCAACTAGCCACAGATACGCAGTATTTT; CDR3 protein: CSARPQLATDTQYF
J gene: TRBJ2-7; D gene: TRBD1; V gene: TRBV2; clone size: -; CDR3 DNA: TGTGCCAGCAGAACCGGGACAGGGAATAACTACGAGCAGTACTTC; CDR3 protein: CASRTGTGNNYEQYF
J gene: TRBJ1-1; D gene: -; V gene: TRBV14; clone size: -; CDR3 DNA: TGTGCCAGCAGCCAACGTACTGAAGCTTTCTTT; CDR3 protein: CASSQRTEAFF
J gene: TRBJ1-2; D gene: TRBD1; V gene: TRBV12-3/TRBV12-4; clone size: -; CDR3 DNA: TGTGCCAGCAGTCCCGGGACAGGGCCCGAAGGCTACACCTTC; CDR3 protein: CASSPGTGPEGYTF
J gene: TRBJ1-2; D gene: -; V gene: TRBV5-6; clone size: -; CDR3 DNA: TGTGCCAGCAGAAGATCCGGGGGCGACGTGGGCTACACCTTC; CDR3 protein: CASRRSGGDVGYTF
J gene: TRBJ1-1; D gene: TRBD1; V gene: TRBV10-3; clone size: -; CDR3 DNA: TGTGCCATCAGAGAGGACAGGGGACGGAACACTGAAGCTTTCTTT; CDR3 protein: CAIREDRGRNTEAFF
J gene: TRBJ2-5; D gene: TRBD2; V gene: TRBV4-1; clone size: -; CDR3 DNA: TGCGCCAGCAGCCCAGGTGTGGCGGGGGGCCTGGAAGAGACCCAGTACTTC; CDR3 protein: CASSPGVAGGLEETQYF
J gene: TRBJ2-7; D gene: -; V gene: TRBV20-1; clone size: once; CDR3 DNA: TGCAGTGCTAGAGACGCCAGCACGTTCTCCTACGAGCAGTACTTC; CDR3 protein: CSARDASTFSYEQYF
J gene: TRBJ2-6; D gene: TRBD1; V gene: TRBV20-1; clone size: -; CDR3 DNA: TGCAGTGCGGTTACAGGGGGCGATTCTGGGGCCAACGTCCTGACTTTC; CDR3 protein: CSAVTGGDSGANVLTF
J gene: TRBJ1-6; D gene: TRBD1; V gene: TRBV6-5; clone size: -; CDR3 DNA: TGTGCCAGCAGTTCCGGGACAGATAATTCACCCCTCCACTTT; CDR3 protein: CASSSGTDNSPLHF
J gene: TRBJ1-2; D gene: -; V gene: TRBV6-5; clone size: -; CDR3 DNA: TGTGCCAGCAGCCCAACTCACTATGGCTACACCTTC; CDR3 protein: CASSPTHYGYTF
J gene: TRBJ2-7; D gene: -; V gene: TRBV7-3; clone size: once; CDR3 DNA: TGTGCCAGCAGCTTGGGGGGGACAGACACCTACGAGCAGTACTTC; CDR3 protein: CASSLGGTDTYEQYF
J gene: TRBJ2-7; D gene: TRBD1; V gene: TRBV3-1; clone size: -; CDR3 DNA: TGTGCCAGCACTAAAAATATGTGGTGGGACAGCTCCTACGAGCAGTACTTC; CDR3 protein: CASTKNMWWDSSYEQYF
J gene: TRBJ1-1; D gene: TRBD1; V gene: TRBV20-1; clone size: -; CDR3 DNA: TGCAGTGCTAGAGATCTGACAGGGGGCAACACTGAAGCTTTCTTT; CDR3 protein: CSARDLTGGNTEAFF
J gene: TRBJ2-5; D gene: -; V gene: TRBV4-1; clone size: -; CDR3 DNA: TGCGCCAGCAGCCAAGATGGTAAAGGGATGGAGACCCAGTACTTC; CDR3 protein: CASSQDGKGMETQYF
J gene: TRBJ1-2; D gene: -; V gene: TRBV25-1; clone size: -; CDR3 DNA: TGTGCCAGCAGTGAATTCGCCGGGGGAGGTGGCTACACCTTC; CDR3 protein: CASSEFAGGGGYTF
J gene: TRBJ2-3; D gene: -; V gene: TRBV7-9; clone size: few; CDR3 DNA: TGTGCCAGCTCGACAGGTACAGATACGCAGTATTTT; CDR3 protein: CASSTGTDTQYF
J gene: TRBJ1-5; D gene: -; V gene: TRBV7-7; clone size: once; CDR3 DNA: TGTGCTAGCAGCTTCAGAAGTCAGCCCCAGCATTTT; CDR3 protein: CASSFRSQPQHF
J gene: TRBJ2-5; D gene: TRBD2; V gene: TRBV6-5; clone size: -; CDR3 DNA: TGTGCCAGCAGTAGGGGGGGACTAGCGGAGAAGACCCAGTACTTC; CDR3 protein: CASSRGGLAEKTQYF
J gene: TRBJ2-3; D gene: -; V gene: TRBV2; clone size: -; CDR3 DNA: TGTGCCAGCAGTGAAGCAACCCTAGTGGATACGCAGTATTTT; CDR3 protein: CASSEATLVDTQYF
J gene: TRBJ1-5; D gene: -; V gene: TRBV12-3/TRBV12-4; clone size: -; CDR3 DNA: TGTGCCAGCAGTCCAACAGGGTTAGGTCAGCCCCAGCATTTT; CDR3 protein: CASSPTGLGQPQHF
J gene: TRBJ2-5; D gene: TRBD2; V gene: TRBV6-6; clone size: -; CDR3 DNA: TGTGCCAGCAGTTTGGCGGGAGTCTCGGAGACCCAGTACTTC; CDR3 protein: CASSLAGVSETQYF
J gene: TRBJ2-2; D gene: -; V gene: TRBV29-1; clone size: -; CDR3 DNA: TGCAGCGTTGAATTCGGAGCTACCGGGGAGCTGTTTTTT; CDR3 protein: CSVEFGATGELFF
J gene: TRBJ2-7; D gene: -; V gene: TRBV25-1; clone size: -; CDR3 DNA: TGTGCCAGCCAACAGGGAAAGGGGCCCTACGAGCAGTACTTC; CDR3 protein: CASQQGKGPYEQYF
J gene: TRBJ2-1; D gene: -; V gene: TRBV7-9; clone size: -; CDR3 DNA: TGTGCCAGCAGCGCCCGACAAGACTACAATGAGCAGTTCTTC; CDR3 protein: CASSARQDYNEQFF
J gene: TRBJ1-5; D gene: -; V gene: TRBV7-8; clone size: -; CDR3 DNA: TGTGCCAGCAGCCATCTTGGAGGGAATCAGCCCCAGCATTTT; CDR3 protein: CASSHLGGNQPQHF
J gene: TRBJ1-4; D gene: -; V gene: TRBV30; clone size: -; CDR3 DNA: TGTGCCTGGAGCCAGGGAGGTGAAAAACTGTTTTTT; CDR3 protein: CAWSQGGEKLFF
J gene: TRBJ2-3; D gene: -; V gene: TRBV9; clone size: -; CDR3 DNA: TGTGCCAGCAGCCCCAGCCGGACTAGCACAGATACGCAGTATTTT; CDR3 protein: CASSPSRTSTDTQYF
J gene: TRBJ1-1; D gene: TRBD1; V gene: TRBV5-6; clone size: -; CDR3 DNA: TGTGCCAGCAGCTTATGGACAGGGATAAACACTGAAGCTTTCTTT; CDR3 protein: CASSLWTGINTEAFF
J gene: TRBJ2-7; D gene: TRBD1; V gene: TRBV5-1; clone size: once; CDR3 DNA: TGCGCCAGCAGCTCCTACAGGGGACCGGACGAGCAGTACTTC; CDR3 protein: CASSSYRGPDEQYF
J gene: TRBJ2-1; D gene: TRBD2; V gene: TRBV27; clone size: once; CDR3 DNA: TGTGCCAGCAGTACCCTAGCGGGAGCGAGAAATGAGCAGTTCTTC; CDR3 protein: CASSTLAGARNEQFF
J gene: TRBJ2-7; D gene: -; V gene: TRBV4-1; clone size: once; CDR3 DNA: TGCGCCAGCAGCCAAGAACCCCTAGAGGCCTACGAGCAGTACTTC; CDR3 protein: CASSQEPLEAYEQYF
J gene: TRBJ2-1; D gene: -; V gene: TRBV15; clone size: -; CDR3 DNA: TGTGCCACCAGCAGAGAAATCGGGACTGCCTACAATGAGCAGTTCTTC; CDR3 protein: CATSREIGTAYNEQFF
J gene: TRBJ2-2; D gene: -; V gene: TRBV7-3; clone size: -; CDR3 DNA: TGTGCCAGCAGCCCCGATGGTACCGGGGAGCTGTTTTTT; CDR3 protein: CASSPDGTGELFF
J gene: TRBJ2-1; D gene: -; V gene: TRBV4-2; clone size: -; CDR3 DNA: TGTGCCAGCAGCCCCGACACCGGGGGCCACAATGAGCAGTTCTTC; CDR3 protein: CASSPDTGGHNEQFF
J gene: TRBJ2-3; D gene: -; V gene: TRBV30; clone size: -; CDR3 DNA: TGTGCCGGCTCCGTCATTAGGGATACGCAGTATTTT; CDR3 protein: CAGSVIRDTQYF
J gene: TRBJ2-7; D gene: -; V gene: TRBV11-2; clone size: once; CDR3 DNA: TGTGCCAGCAGCTTAGCAGTATCGGGCAGACCCTACGAGCAGTACTTC; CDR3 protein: CASSLAVSGRPYEQYF
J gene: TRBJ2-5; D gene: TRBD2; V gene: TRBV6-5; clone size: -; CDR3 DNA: TGTGCCAGCATAGCGGGGGGGGAGACCCAGTACTTC; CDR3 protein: CASIAGGETQYF
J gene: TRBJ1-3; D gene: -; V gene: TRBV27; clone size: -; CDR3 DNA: TGTGCCAGCGGAGCCGGAAACACCATATATTTT; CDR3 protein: CASGAGNTIYF
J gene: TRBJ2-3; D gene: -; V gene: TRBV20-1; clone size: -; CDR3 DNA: TGCAGTGCTAGGGCCTTAGCCGAGCCGAGTGATACGCAGTATTTT; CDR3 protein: CSARALAEPSDTQYF
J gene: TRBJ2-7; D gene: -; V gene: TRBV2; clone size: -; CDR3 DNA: TGTGCCAGCAGCGCATACCGGGACGGGTCCTACGAGCAGTACTTC; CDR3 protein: CASSAYRDGSYEQYF
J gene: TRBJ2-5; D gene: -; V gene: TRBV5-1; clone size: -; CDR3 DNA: TGCGCCAGCAGCTTGGTGTGGTTGGAGACCCAGTACTTC; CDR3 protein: CASSLVWLETQYF
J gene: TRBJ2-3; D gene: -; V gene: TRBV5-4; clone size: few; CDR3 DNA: TGTGCCAGCAGCACGGTCGTAACCGACTTCACAGATACGCAGTATTTT; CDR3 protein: CASSTVVTDFTDTQYF